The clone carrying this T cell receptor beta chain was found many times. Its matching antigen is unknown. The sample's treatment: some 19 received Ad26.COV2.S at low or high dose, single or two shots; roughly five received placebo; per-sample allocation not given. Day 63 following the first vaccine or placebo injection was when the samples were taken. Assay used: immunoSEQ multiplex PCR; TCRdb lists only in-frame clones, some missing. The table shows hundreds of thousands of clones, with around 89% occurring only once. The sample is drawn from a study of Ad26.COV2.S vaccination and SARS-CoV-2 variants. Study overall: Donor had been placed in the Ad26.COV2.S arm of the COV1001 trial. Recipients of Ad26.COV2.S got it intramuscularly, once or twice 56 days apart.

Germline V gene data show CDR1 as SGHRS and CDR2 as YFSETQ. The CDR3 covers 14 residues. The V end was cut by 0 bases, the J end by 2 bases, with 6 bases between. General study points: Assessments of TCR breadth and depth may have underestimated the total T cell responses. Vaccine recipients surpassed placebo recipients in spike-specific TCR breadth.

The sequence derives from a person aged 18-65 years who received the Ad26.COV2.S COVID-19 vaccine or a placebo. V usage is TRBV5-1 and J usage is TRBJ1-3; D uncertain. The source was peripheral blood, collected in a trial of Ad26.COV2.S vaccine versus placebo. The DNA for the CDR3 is TGCGCCAGCAGCTTGGGGCAAACTGGAAACACCATATATTTT. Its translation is CASSLGQTGNTIYF.